The 28 T cell receptor beta chains below were found in one sample sequenced in a study of shared T cell receptors in the human thymus. This table comes from immunoSEQ multiplex PCR, and its TCRdb copy is limited to in-frame clones, with some not included. The sample holds approximately 760,000 clones, around 85% seen once. This same sample was also part of a study on human thymus T cells.

Sequenced material: thymocytes. The receptors stem from a girl less than two years old with a congenital heart defect.

This clone was counted only a few times. This sequence joins TRBV10-3 and TRBJ2-5; TRBD2 matches at 8 bases. The CDR3 sequence is 16 residues long. CDR1 ENHRY and CDR2 SYGVKD come from the germline V gene. The trim removed 0 bases at V and 7 bases at J, leaving 10 bases unmatched. CDR3 bases: TGTGCCATCAGTGAGTCGAGACTAGCGCCTATGGTGACCCAGTACTTC. This translates into CAISESRLAPMVTQYF.

This chain uses TRBV28 with TRBJ1-2, with D perhaps matching TRBD1 (5 bases). With 7 bases removed from V and 1 base from J, the gap between germline ends came to 28 bases. The CDR3 has 19 amino acids. Germline V gives CDR1 MDHEN, CDR2 SYDVKM. The CDR3 is CASTSRSRQRDLFNYGYTF. DNA for the CDR3: TGTGCCAGCACCTCCCGGTCTCGACAGAGAGACCTTTTTAACTATGGCTACACCTTC.

The chain carries TRBV14 and TRBJ1-1; 7 bases align to TRBD1. The ends lost 0 bases at V and 5 bases at J; junction bases unmatched: 9. The CDR3 loop spans 16 amino acids. CDR1 is SGHDN, CDR2 FVKESK, per germline. The CDR3 DNA follows: TGTGCCAGCAGCCAAGAAATTGTAGGGGGCGGAACTGAAGCTTTCTTT. As protein: CASSQEIVGGGTEAFF.

V is TRBV11-2 and J is TRBJ2-7, with 9 bases matching TRBD2. Germline assignment: CDR1 SGHAT and CDR2 FQNNGV. With V trimmed by 2 bases and J by 0 bases, 14 bases remained unmatched. The CDR3 sequence is 19 residues long. The chain's CDR3 is CASSLTTSGGRTFSYEQYF. The CDR3 bases are TGTGCCAGCAGCTTAACGACTAGCGGTGGCCGAACATTCTCCTACGAGCAGTACTTC.

The chain recombines TRBV6-5 with TRBJ1-5; maybe TRBD1 (6 bases). CDR1 is MNHEY, CDR2 SVGAGI, per germline. The CDR3 loop spans 15 amino acids. V shed 2 bases and J shed 2 bases, with 10 bases lying between them. The DNA of the CDR3 is TGTGCCAGCAGTTACGGGGGCGGAGGCAATCAGCCCCAGCATTTT. Residues: CASSYGGGGNQPQHF.

This clone came up once. V and J are TRBV5-5 and TRBJ1-2; the match to TRBD1 covers 7 bases. The CDR3 is 17 residues long. Germline V CDR1 and CDR2: SGHKS, YYEKEE (reference sequence). The V segment lost 3 bases and the J segment 2 bases; nucleotides outside the gene matches: 13. CDR3 sequence reads: CASSSVEATGRNYGYTF. The CDR3 nucleotides are TGTGCCAGCAGCTCCGTGGAGGCGACAGGGAGAAACTATGGCTACACCTTC. The whole variable domain, filled in from reference TRBV5-5 and TRBJ1-2, reads DAGVTQSPTHLIKTRGQQVTLRCSPISGHKSVSWYQQVLGQGPQFIFQYYEKEERGRGNFPDRFSARQFPNYSSELNVNALLLGDSALYLCASSSVEATGRNYGYTFGSGTRLTVV.

The chain carries TRBV15 and TRBJ2-5, with no clear D. The DNA end favors TRBJ2-7, so the J call may be wrong. There are 15 residues in the CDR3. CDR1 and CDR2 (germline): LNHNV, YYDKDF (reference sequence). The CDR3 coding sequence is TGTGCCACCAGCAGAGGTTTGGGCAGGTCCTACGAGCAGTACTTC. This encodes CATSRGLGRSYEQYF.

This chain joins TRBV15 and TRBJ1-5, with D uncertain. The CDR3 covers 13 residues. The germline V gene encodes CDR1 LNHNV and CDR2 YYDKDF (reference sequence). The V gene lost 5 bases and the J gene lost 0 bases, with 5 bases spanning the gap. Here the CDR3 DNA reads TGTGCCACCAGCCCGTATAGCAATCAGCCCCAGCATTTT. Protein: CATSPYSNQPQHF.

This sequence joins TRBV7-2 and TRBJ1-2, with D possibly matching TRBD1 (6 bases). Trimming cost V 3 bases and J 7 bases, with 18 bases left between them. The CDR3 covers 15 residues. The germline V gene encodes CDR1 SGHTA and CDR2 FQGNSA. The CDR3 reads CASSLGAQGRCGYTF. CDR3 DNA sequence: TGTGCCAGCAGCTTGGGGGCCCAGGGTCGGTGTGGCTACACCTTC.

V gene TRBV28 combines with J gene TRBJ1-5, with 9 positions matching TRBD1. This CDR3 contains 14 residues. The V gene end was trimmed by 7 bases and the J gene end by 5 bases; junction bases not matched to a gene: 6. Germline CDR1 reads MDHEN; CDR2 reads SYDVKM. In nucleotides, the CDR3 is TGTGCCAGCACCCGGGACAGGGATTATCAGCCCCAGCATTTT. Protein sequence: CASTRDRDYQPQHF.

Regarding this clone: Sequence at one end of the junction differs from germline and may be a read error. Different DNA sequences within this sample yield the same CDR3. V gene TRBV28 combines with J gene TRBJ1-6, with 8 bases aligning to TRBD1. Germline-derived CDR1 and CDR2 are MDHEN and SYDVKM. The CDR3 is made up of 17 amino acids. CDR3 nucleotides: TGTGCCAGCAGCCCCGCGAGACGGACAGGGTCAAATTCCCCCCTCCACTTT. Translated: CASSPARRTGSNSPLHF. Drawing the rest from reference TRBV28 and TRBJ1-6, the complete variable domain is DVKVTQSSRYLVKRTGEKVFLECVQDMDHENMFWYRQDPGLGLRLIYFSYDVKMKEKGDIPEGYSVSREKKERFSLILESASTNQTSMYLCASSPARRTGSNSPLHFGNGTRLTVT.

V usage is TRBV2 and J usage is TRBJ1-2; D not resolved. Trimming pared 3 bases from V and 4 bases from J, leaving 12 bases between. The CDR3 has 14 amino acids. Germline V lookup: CDR1 SNHLY, CDR2 FYNNEI. The CDR3 sequence: CASSDKDFGYGYTF. CDR3 in DNA: TGTGCCAGCAGTGACAAGGACTTTGGCTATGGCTACACCTTC.

The V and J genes are TRBV11-2 and TRBJ1-1, with 8 bases that match TRBD1. Germline CDR1 is SGHAT and CDR2 is FQNNGV. V dropped 2 bases and J dropped 5; count of bases not matched to a gene: 10. The CDR3 loop spans 16 amino acids. The CDR3 loop is CASSLYRDRKGTEAFF. For the CDR3, the DNA is TGTGCCAGCAGCTTATACCGGGACAGGAAGGGGACTGAAGCTTTCTTT.

The chain recombines TRBV6-1 with TRBJ2-1, with 9 bases that match TRBD1. The trim removed 5 bases at V and 8 bases at J, leaving 10 bases unmatched. This CDR3 has 15 amino acids. Germline V lookup: CDR1 MNHNS, CDR2 SASEGT. This CDR3 reads CASSCGQGRGDEQFF. In DNA form, the CDR3 reads TGTGCCAGCAGTTGTGGACAGGGGAGGGGCGATGAGCAGTTCTTC.

The chain couples TRBV5-4 to TRBJ1-1, with 7 bases identical to TRBD1. V dropped 7 bases and J dropped 0; count of bases not matched to a gene: 12. From germline, CDR1 is SGHNT and CDR2 YYREEE (reference sequence). The CDR3 runs to 16 residues. The CDR3 is CASGVTGKRLNTEAFF. The DNA for the CDR3 is TGTGCCAGCGGTGTGACAGGGAAAAGGTTGAACACTGAAGCTTTCTTT.

V gene TRBV4-3 combines with J gene TRBJ2-5, with no clear D. The CDR3 consists of 15 residues. Germline-derived CDR1 and CDR2 are LGHNA and YSLEER. Between the trimmed V and J ends, which lost 4 bases and 0 bases, there was a span of 12 bases. CDR3 sequence (DNA): TGCGCCAGCAGCCGGAATCCGGCGGACCAAGAGACCCAGTACTTC. Its protein is CASSRNPADQETQYF.

This clone was counted once. V and J are TRBV5-1 and TRBJ2-7, with TRBD2 matching over 7 bases. Germline V CDR1 and CDR2: SGHRS, YFSETQ. This CDR3 region has 15 residues. After removal of 2 bases from V and 2 bases from J, the junction contained 7 bases not matched to a gene. The CDR3 region is CASSFGGRAAYEQYF. The CDR3 bases are TGCGCCAGCAGCTTTGGGGGGAGGGCGGCCTACGAGCAGTACTTC. Based on the CDR3 plus reference TRBV5-1 and TRBJ2-7, the full variable domain is KAGVTQTPRYLIKTRGQQVTLSCSPISGHRSVSWYQQTPGQGLQFLFEYFSETQRNKGNFPGRFSGRQFSNSRSEMNVSTLELGDSALYLCASSFGGRAAYEQYFGPGTRLTVT.

The rearrangement joins TRBV25-1 to TRBJ1-1, with a possible D match to TRBD1 (6 bases). CDR3 length: 13 amino acids. Trimming pared 3 bases from V and 4 bases from J, leaving 9 bases between. Germline-derived CDR1 and CDR2 are MGHDK and SYGVNS. The DNA of the CDR3 is TGTGCCAGCAGTGACAACAGGGTCACTGAAGCTTTCTTT. Translating it yields CASSDNRVTEAFF. Variable domain in full (rest from reference TRBV25-1 and TRBJ1-1): EADIYQTPRYLVIGTGKKITLECSQTMGHDKMYWYQQDPGMELHLIHYSYGVNSTEKGDLSSESTVSRIRTEHFPLTLESARPSHTSQYLCASSDNRVTEAFFGQGTRLTVV.

The chain uses TRBV9 and TRBJ2-3; D unresolved. This CDR3 spans 15 amino acids. Germline CDR1 is SGDLS and CDR2 is YYNGEE. Trimming pared 0 bases from V and 3 bases from J, leaving 11 bases between. The CDR3 bases are TGTGCCAGCAGCGTAGCATTTGAAGCAACAGATACGCAGTATTTT. This encodes CASSVAFEATDTQYF.

This chain links TRBV5-8 with TRBJ1-4, with TRBD1 identical over 7 bases. V gave up 4 bases and J gave up 8 bases; unmatched junction bases: 5. Germline V gene lookup returns CDR1 SGHTS and CDR2 YDEGEE. This CDR3 comprises 13 residues. The chain's CDR3 is CASSPGGWEKLFF. CDR3 in DNA: TGTGCCAGCAGCCCAGGGGGATGGGAAAAACTGTTTTTT.

The chain couples TRBV27 to TRBJ1-6; no reliable D call. This CDR3 region has 17 residues. V lost 3 bases and J 5 bases, leaving 17 bases between the germline ends. The germline V gene has CDR1 MNHEY and CDR2 SMNVEV (reference sequence). The CDR3 is CASSFRDPTRDNSPLHF. The DNA of the CDR3 is TGTGCCAGCAGTTTCCGAGATCCCACCCGAGATAATTCACCCCTCCACTTT.

The chain couples TRBV11-2 to TRBJ1-2; tentatively, D is TRBD1 (5 bases). Looked up from germline, CDR1 is SGHAT and CDR2 is FQNNGV. Trimming cost V 2 bases and J 7 bases, with 17 bases left between them. This CDR3 region has 15 residues. The CDR3 region is CASSLYVWGGGGYTF. The DNA of the CDR3 is TGTGCCAGCAGCTTATATGTTTGGGGCGGTGGTGGCTACACCTTC. Based on the CDR3 plus reference TRBV11-2 and TRBJ1-2, the full variable domain is EAGVAQSPRYKIIEKRQSVAFWCNPISGHATLYWYQQILGQGPKLLIQFQNNGVVDDSQLPKDRFSAERLKGVDSTLKIQPAKLEDSAVYLCASSLYVWGGGGYTFGSGTRLTVV.

This clone has just a few counts. This rearrangement joins TRBV7-4 to TRBJ1-2; 11 positions agree with TRBD1. After removal of 9 bases from V and 7 bases from J, the junction contained 13 bases not matched to a gene. CDR1 SGHVT and CDR2 SQSDAQ come from the germline V gene. The CDR3 spans 15 residues. The CDR3 here is CARSTRDRGKVGYTF. The CDR3, as DNA: TGTGCCAGAAGCACCCGGGACAGGGGGAAGGTTGGCTACACCTTC. Full variable domain (missing parts from reference TRBV7-4 and TRBJ1-2): GAGVSQSPRYKVAKRGRDVALRCDSISGHVTLYWYRQTLGQGSEVLTYSQSDAQRDKSGRPSGRFSAERPERSVSTLKIQRTEQGDSAVYLCARSTRDRGKVGYTFGSGTRLTVV.

This chain joins TRBV27 and TRBJ1-1; D may be TRBD1 (5 bases). Deletions cut 7 bases from V and 1 base from J, with 13 bases between. Germline V CDR1 and CDR2: MNHEY, SMNVEV (reference sequence). There are 14 residues in the CDR3. The CDR3 sequence is CASKSKGPNTEAFF. The CDR3 region has the DNA TGTGCCAGCAAGTCGAAGGGGCCGAACACTGAAGCTTTCTTT.

This clone was seen only once. This chain connects TRBV7-2 to TRBJ1-5; no definite D call. Germline CDR1 reads SGHTA; CDR2 reads FQGNSA. This CDR3 comprises 15 residues. V was pared by 3 bases and J by 6 bases, with 15 bases between. The CDR3 region is CASSFHRHGRQPQHF. The CDR3 region has the DNA TGTGCCAGCAGCTTCCACCGACATGGGCGTCAGCCCCAGCATTTT.

The chain recombines TRBV20-1 with TRBJ1-2; perhaps TRBD1 as D (6 bases). Germline CDR1 and CDR2: DFQATT and SNEGSKA (reference sequence). The V end lost 5 bases, the J end lost 4 bases, and 8 bases lay between the germline ends. The CDR3 is 11 residues long. The CDR3 coding sequence is TGCAGTGCTCCGGACAGCTATGGCTACACCTTC. This codes for CSAPDSYGYTF.

The V call is TRBV11-3, the J call TRBJ2-2, with 7 bases lining up with TRBD1. The junction had 13 bases not matched to a gene; V was cut back by 4 bases and J by 5 bases. Germline V gene sequence: CDR1 SGHNT, CDR2 YENEEA. The CDR3 consists of 17 residues. The CDR3 is CASSSGTEGDRTGELFF. In nucleotides, the CDR3 is TGTGCCAGCAGCTCCGGGACAGAGGGGGATCGGACCGGGGAGCTGTTTTTT.

The V and J genes are TRBV29-1 and TRBJ1-2; the D gene is possibly TRBD1 (5 bases). V lost 2 bases and J lost 6, with 7 bases in between. Germline V CDR1 and CDR2: SQVTM, ANQGSEA. CDR3 length equals 11 residues. The CDR3 DNA follows: TGCAGCGTTGAACTCAGGGATGGCTACACCTTC. It is translated as CSVELRDGYTF.